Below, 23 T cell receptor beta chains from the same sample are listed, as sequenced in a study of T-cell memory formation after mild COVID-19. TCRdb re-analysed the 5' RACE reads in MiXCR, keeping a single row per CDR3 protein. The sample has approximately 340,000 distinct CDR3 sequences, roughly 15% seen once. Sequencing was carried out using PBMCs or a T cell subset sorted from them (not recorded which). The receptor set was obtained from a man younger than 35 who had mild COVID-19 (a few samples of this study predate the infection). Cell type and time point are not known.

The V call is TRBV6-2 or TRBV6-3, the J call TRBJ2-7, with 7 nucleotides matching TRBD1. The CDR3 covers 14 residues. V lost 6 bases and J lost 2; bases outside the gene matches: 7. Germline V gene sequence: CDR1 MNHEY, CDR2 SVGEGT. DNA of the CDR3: TGTGCCAGCAGACCGAGGACAGGAACCTACGAGCAGTACGTC. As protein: CASRPRTGTYEQYV.

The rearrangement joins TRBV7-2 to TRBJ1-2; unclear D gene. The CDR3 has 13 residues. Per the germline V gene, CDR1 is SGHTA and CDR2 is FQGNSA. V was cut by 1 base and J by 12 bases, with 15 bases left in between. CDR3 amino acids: CASSLEGGSWNTF. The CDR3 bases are TGTGCCAGCAGCTTAGAGGGTGGCAGCTGGAACACCTTC.

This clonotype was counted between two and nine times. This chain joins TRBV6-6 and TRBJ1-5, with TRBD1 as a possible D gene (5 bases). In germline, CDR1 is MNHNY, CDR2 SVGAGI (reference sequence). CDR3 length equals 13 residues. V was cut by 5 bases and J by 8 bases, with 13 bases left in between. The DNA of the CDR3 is TGTGCCAGCAGTCGGGACTACTTTGAGCCCCAGCATTTT. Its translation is CASSRDYFEPQHF.

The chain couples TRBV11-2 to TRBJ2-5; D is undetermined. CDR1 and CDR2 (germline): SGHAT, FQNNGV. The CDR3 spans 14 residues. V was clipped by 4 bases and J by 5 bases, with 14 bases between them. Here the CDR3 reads CASSSRADGETQYF. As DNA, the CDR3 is TGTGCCAGCAGCTCCCGGGCAGACGGGGAGACCCAGTACTTC.

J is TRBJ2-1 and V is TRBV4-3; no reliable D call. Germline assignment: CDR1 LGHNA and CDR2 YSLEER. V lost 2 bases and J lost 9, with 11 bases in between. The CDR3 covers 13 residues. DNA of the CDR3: TGCGCCAGCAGCCAAAATTTGGCTGGTGAGCAGTTCTTC. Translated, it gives CASSQNLAGEQFF.

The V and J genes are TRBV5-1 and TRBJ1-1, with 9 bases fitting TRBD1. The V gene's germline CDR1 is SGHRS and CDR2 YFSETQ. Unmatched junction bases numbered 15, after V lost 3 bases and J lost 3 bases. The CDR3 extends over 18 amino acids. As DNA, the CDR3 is TGCGCCAGCAGCTACCATACGAACAGGGGGCGCGTGGACACTGAAGCTTTCTTT. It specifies CASSYHTNRGRVDTEAFF. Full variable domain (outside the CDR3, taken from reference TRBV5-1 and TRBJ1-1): KAGVTQTPRYLIKTRGQQVTLSCSPISGHRSVSWYQQTPGQGLQFLFEYFSETQRNKGNFPGRFSGRQFSNSRSEMNVSTLELGDSALYLCASSYHTNRGRVDTEAFFGQGTRLTVV.

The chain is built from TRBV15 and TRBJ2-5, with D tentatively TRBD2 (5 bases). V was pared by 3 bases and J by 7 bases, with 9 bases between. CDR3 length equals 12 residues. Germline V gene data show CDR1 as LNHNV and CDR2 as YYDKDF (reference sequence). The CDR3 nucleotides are TGTGCCACCAGCAGCCCTCGGGGGACCCAGTACTTC. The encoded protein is CATSSPRGTQYF.

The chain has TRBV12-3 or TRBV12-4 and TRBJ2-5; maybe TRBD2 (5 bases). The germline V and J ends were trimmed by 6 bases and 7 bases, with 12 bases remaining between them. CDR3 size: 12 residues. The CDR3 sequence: CASRADGGTQYF. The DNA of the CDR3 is TGTGCCAGCAGAGCCGACGGAGGGACCCAGTACTTC.

CDR3: CASSQRLQETQYF. DNA of the CDR3: TGTGCCAGCAGTCAACGGCTTCAAGAGACCCAGTACTTC. The genes are TRBV6-5 and TRBJ2-5, with D unresolved. V was cut by 5 bases and J by 2 bases, with 9 bases left in between. CDR3 length: 13 amino acids. The V gene's germline CDR1 is MNHEY and CDR2 SVGAGI.

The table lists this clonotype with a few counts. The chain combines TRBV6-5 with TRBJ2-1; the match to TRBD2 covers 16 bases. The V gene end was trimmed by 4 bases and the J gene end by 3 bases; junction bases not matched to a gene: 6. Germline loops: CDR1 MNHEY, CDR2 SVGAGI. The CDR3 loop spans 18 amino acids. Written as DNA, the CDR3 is TGTGCCAGCAGTTTCGCCGGGACTAGCGGGGGGGACTACAATGAGCAGTTCTTC. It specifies CASSFAGTSGGDYNEQFF.

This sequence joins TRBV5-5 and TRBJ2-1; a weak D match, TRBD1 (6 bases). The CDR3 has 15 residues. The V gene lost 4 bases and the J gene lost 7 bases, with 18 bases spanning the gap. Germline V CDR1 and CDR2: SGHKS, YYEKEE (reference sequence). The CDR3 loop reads CASSPATGMGNEQFF. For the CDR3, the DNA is TGTGCCAGCAGCCCTGCCACAGGGATGGGTAATGAGCAGTTCTTC. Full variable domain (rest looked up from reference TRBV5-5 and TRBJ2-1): DAGVTQSPTHLIKTRGQQVTLRCSPISGHKSVSWYQQVLGQGPQFIFQYYEKEERGRGNFPDRFSARQFPNYSSELNVNALLLGDSALYLCASSPATGMGNEQFFGPGTRLTVL.

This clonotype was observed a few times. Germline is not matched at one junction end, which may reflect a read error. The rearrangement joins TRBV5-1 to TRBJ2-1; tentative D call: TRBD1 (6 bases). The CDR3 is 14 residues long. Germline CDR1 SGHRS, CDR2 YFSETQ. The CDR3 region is CASSLTTGTTIPLF. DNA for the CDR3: TGCGCCAGCAGCCTGACCACAGGGACCACCATCCCCCTCTTC.

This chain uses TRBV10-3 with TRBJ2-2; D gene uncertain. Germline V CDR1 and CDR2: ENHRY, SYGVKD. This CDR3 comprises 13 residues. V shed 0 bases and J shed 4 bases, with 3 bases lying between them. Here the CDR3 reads CAISESGTGELFF. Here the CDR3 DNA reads TGTGCCATCAGTGAGTCCGGCACCGGGGAGCTGTTTTTT.

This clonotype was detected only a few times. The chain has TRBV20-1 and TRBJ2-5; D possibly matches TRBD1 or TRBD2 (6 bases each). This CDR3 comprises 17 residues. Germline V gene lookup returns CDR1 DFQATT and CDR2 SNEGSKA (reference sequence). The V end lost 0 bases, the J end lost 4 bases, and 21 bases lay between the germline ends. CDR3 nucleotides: TGCAGTGCTAGAGACCCGAATGTGGGGGGCGCGGGAGAGACCCAGTACTTC. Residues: CSARDPNVGGAGETQYF.

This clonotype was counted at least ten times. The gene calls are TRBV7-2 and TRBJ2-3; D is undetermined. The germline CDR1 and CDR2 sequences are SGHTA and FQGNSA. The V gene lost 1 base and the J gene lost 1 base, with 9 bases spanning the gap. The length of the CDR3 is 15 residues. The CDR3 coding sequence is TGTGCCAGCAGCTTAGGAGGTCTCCGCACAGATACGCAGTATTTT. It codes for CASSLGGLRTDTQYF.

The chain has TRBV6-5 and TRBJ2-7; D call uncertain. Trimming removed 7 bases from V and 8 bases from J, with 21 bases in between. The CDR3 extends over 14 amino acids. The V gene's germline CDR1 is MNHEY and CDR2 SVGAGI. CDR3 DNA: TGTGCCAGCAAAAGAGACCGGACGGAGTTGCAGCAGTACGTC. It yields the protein CASKRDRTELQQYV.

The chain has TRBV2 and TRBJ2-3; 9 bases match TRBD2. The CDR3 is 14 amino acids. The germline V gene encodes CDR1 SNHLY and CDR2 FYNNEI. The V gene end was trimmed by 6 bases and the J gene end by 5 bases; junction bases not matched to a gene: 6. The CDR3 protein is CASRPISGGDTQYF. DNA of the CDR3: TGTGCCAGCAGACCGATTAGCGGGGGAGATACGCAGTATTTT.

In DNA, the CDR3 is TGTGCCAGCAGCGCCCTAGCGGGGGCCTCCTACGAGCAGTACTTC. Protein: CASSALAGASYEQYF. The V call is TRBV6-1, the J call TRBJ2-7; 10 nucleotides align to TRBD2. The V gene end was trimmed by 6 bases and the J gene end by 0 bases; junction bases not matched to a gene: 5. Germline lookup yields CDR1 MNHNS and CDR2 SASEGT. The CDR3 contains 15 residues.

Here the CDR3 reads CATSEKTDRVNTGELFF. CDR3 in DNA: TGTGCCACCAGTGAGAAGACGGACAGGGTAAACACCGGGGAGCTGTTTTTT. The V call is TRBV24-1, the J call TRBJ2-2; TRBD1 agrees at 8 bases. CDR1 and CDR2 (germline): KGHDR, SFDVKD. The ends lost 4 bases at V and 2 bases at J; junction bases unmatched: 8. The CDR3 loop spans 17 amino acids.

The CDR3 loop reads CSAIRGQGSTEAFF. CDR3 coding DNA: TGCAGTGCTATTCGGGGGCAGGGGAGCACTGAAGCTTTCTTT. The chain recombines TRBV20-1 with TRBJ1-1; tentatively, D is TRBD1 (6 bases). The CDR3 has 14 amino acids. Germline V gene data show CDR1 as DFQATT and CDR2 as SNEGSKA (reference sequence). Trimming pared 4 bases from V and 4 bases from J, leaving 16 bases between.

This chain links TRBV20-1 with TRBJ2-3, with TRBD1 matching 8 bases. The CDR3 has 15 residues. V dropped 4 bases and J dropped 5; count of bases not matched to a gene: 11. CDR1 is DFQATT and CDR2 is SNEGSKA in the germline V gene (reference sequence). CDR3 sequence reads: CSAKKTGVMGDTQYF. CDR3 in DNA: TGCAGTGCTAAAAAGACAGGGGTCATGGGAGATACGCAGTATTTT.

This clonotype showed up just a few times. CDR3 region: CASSHGFGANTEAFF. The CDR3 region has the DNA TGCGCCAGCAGCCACGGTTTCGGGGCGAACACTGAAGCTTTCTTT. The rearrangement joins TRBV4-1 to TRBJ1-1; a weak D match, TRBD1 (5 bases). The CDR3 spans 15 residues. The V end lost 3 bases, the J end lost 1 base, and 12 bases lay between the germline ends. Per germline, CDR1 MGHRA and CDR2 YSYEKL.

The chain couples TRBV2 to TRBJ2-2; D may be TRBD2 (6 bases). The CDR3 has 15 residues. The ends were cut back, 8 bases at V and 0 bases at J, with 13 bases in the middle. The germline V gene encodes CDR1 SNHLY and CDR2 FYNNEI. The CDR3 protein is CASHTGGSNTGELFF. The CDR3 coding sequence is TGTGCCAGCCATACCGGGGGTTCGAACACCGGGGAGCTGTTTTTT.